This T cell receptor (beta chain) was recovered during a study of cytomegalovirus exposure and HLA in healthy donors. Study-wide results and limits: Among TCR beta chains, those listed as cytomegalovirus-associated numbered some 160.

The CDR3 contains 14 residues. V dropped 3 bases and J dropped 3 bases, with 10 bases sitting between them. CDR1 MNHEY and CDR2 SVGAGI come from the germline V gene. Concerning this clone itself: What it binds is not known.

13 Jbeta primers and 60 Vbeta primers were used for the PCR. Here immunoSEQ multiplex PCR was the method, and the copy in TCRdb shows in-frame clones only, minus some. Of over 150,000 clones listed, 85% are singletons. The chain links TRBV6-5 to TRBJ2-3; D might be TRBD2 (5 bases). The source of this sequence is a boy under 10 years old in good health and CMV-seronegative. The sequenced sample was PBMCs. This chain's CDR3 is CASSYGSATDTQYF. CDR3 nucleotide sequence: TGTGCCAGCAGTTATGGGAGCGCTACAGATACGCAGTATTTT.